This T cell receptor beta chain stems from a study of glioma-infiltrating T cells after dendritic cell vaccination. Noted time point: after dendritic cell vaccination, including at tumor progression/relapse. Repertoires were generated with immunoSEQ multiplex PCR, while TCRdb's copy carries only in-frame clones and drops some. Here the sample spans some 91,000 clones, 70% to 90% being singletons. The TCR originated in a human donor with glioblastoma. Sequences were derived from blood, sampled after dendritic cell vaccination.

The CDR3 DNA reads as TGTGCCAGTGGGACAGGGGCGTACTATGGCTACACCTTC. It encodes CASGTGAYYGYTF. The genes are TRBV2 and TRBJ1-2; 10 bases fit TRBD1. In germline, CDR1 is SNHLY, CDR2 FYNNEI. The CDR3 loop spans 13 amino acids. With 9 bases clipped from V and 3 bases from J, the junction kept 4 bases outside the gene matches.